This T cell receptor (beta chain) derives from a study of CD8 T cells in Susac syndrome. Study observations and caveats: Regarding the TCR sequencing and HLA analysis, the study admitted that a relatively small number of individuals were involved.

Concerning this clonotype itself: The antigen is undetermined.

It was with random hexamers that about 0.45 to 1 ug RNA was reverse transcribed. With immunoSEQ multiplex PCR, TCR beta CDR3 was amplified across 54 Vbeta and 13 Jbeta. TCRdb independently ran MiXCR on the immunoSEQ multiplex PCR reads; one entry per CDR3 protein. The table shows 150,000 or so distinct CDR3 sequences, with approximately 94% occurring only once. Losses at the gene ends were 0 bases for V and 3 bases for J; bases not matched to a gene: 4. This CDR3 contains 15 residues. CDR1 MNHEY and CDR2 SMNVEV come from the germline V gene (reference sequence). The rearrangement joins TRBV27 to TRBJ2-7, with 8 bases matching TRBD2. The sample consisted of CD8+ T cells from PBMCs. The origin of this receptor is a human donor with multiple sclerosis. CDR3 protein: CASSLSFTSGYEQYF. DNA for the CDR3: TGTGCCAGCAGTTTATCGTTTACTAGCGGCTACGAGCAGTACTTC.